The entry below describes one TCR beta chain. These data come from a study of T cell responses to AZD1222 COVID-19 vaccine. Generated by immunoSEQ multiplex PCR, the TCRdb table keeps only in-frame clones and is missing some. The table includes roughly 140,000 clones, about 89% detected once. The sample consisted of peripheral blood, taken 28 days after the second AZD1222 dose. This TCR was sampled from an adult who received the AZD1222 COVID-19 vaccine.

The CDR3 DNA is TGTGCCAGCTCACCACGAGGGACAGGGGTTTCCTACGAGCAGTACTTC. Protein: CASSPRGTGVSYEQYF. The chain is built from TRBV18 and TRBJ2-7, with TRBD1 identical over 10 bases. CDR1 KGHSH and CDR2 LQKENI come from the germline V gene. V lost 1 base to trimming and J lost 1 base; unmatched junction nucleotides: 4. The CDR3 totals 16 residues.